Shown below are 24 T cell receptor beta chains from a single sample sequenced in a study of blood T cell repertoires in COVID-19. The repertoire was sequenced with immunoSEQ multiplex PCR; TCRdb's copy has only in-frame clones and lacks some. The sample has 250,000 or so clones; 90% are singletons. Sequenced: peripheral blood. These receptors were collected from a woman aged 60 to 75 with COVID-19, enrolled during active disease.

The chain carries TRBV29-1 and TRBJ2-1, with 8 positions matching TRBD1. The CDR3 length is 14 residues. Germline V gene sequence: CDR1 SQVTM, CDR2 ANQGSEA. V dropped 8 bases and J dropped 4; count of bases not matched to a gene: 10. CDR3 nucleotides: TGCAGCACATCCGGGACAGGAGAATACAATGAGCAGTTCTTC. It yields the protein CSTSGTGEYNEQFF.

CDR3 in DNA: TGTGCCAGCAGCCAAGGTTACAGGGTGAACACTGAAGCTTTCTTT. Translated, it gives CASSQGYRVNTEAFF. This sequence joins TRBV3-1 (or the pseudogene TRBV3-2) and TRBJ1-1, with D possibly matching TRBD1 (6 bases). Germline V gene lookup returns CDR1 LGHDT and CDR2 YNNKEL (reference sequence). CDR3 length: 15 residues. V was shortened by 1 base and J by 0 bases, with 9 bases between the two germline ends.

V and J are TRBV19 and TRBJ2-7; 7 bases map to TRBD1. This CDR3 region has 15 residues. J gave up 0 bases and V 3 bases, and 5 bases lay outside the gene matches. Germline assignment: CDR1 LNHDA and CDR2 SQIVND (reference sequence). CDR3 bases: TGTGCCAGTAGTATTTCTAGGACAGGCTCCTACGAGCAGTACTTC. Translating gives CASSISRTGSYEQYF.

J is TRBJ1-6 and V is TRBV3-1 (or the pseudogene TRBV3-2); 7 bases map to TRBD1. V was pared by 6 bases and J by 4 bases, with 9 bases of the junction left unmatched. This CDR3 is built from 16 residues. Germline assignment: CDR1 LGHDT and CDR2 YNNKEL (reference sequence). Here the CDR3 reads CASSPTWDSYNSPLHF. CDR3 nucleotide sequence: TGTGCCAGCAGTCCAACCTGGGACAGTTATAATTCACCCCTCCACTTT.

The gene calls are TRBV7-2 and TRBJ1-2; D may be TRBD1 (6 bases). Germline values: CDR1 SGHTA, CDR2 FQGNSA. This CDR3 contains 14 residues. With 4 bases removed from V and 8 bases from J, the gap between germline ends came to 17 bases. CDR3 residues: CASSSTRGTGGYTF. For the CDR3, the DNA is TGTGCCAGCAGCTCCACTAGGGGAACAGGGGGCTACACCTTC.

CDR3 bases: TGTGCCATCAGTGGGACAGGGGGCGGGGAGACCCAGTACTTC. This translates into CAISGTGGGETQYF. This chain joins TRBV10-3 and TRBJ2-5, with TRBD1 matching 11 bases. There are 14 residues in the CDR3. V lost 4 bases and J lost 5; bases outside the gene matches: 3. Germline CDR1 reads ENHRY; CDR2 reads SYGVKD.

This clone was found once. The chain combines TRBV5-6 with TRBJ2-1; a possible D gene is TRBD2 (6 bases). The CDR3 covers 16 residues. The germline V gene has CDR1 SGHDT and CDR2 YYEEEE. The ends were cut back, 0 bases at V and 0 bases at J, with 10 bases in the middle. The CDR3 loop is CASSLVPGSSYNEQFF. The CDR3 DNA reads TGTGCCAGCAGCTTGGTGCCCGGGAGCTCCTACAATGAGCAGTTCTTC.

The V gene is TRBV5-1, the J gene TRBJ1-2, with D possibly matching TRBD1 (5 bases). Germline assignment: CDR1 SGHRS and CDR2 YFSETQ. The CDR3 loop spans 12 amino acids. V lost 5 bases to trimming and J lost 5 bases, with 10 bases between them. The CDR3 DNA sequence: TGCGCCAGCAGACCGGACAATTATGGCTACACCTTC. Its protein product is CASRPDNYGYTF.

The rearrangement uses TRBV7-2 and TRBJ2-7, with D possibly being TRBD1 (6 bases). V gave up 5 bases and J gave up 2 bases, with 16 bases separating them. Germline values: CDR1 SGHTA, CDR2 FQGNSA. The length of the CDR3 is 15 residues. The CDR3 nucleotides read TGTGCCAGCAGCCGCCTCCAAGGGGGAGCCTACGAGCAGTACTTC. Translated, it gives CASSRLQGGAYEQYF.

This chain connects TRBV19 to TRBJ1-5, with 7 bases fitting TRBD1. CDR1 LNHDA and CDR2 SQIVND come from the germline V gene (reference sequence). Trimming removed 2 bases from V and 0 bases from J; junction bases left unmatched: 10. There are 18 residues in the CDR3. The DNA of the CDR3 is TGTGCCAGTAGTATATCGTTTGTGACAGGGTATAGCAATCAGCCCCAGCATTTT. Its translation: CASSISFVTGYSNQPQHF.

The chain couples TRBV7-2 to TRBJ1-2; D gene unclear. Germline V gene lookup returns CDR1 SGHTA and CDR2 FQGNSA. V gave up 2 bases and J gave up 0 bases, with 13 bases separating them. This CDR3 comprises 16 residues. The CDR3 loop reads CASSLIPGLTNYGYTF. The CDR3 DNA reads TGTGCCAGCAGCTTAATCCCAGGCCTCACTAACTATGGCTACACCTTC.

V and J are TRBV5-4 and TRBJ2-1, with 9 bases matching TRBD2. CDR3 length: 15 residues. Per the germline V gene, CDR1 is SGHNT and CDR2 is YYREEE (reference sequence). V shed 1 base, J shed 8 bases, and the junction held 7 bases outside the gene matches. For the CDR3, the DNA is TGTGCCAGCAGCTTGAGCGGGGGGCGTACCTATGAGCAGTTCTTC. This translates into CASSLSGGRTYEQFF.

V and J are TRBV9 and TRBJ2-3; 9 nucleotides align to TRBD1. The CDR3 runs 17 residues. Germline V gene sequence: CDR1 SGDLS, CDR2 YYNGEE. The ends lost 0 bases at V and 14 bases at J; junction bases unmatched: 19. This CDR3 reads CASSVGQSIVEGQGAYF. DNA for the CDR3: TGTGCCAGCAGCGTAGGACAGTCTATTGTTGAGGGACAGGGTGCGTATTTT.

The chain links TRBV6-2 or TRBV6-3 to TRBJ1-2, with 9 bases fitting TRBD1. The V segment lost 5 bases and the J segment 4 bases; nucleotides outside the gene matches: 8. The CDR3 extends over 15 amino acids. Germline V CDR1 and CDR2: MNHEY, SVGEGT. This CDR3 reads CASSQTGQGSYGYTF. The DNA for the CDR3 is TGTGCCAGCAGTCAGACCGGACAGGGGAGCTATGGCTACACCTTC.

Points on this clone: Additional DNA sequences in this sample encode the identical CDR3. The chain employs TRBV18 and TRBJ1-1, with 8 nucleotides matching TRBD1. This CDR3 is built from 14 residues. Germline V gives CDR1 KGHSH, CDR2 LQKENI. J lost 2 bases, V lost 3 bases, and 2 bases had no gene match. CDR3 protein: CASSPQGANTEAFF. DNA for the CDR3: TGTGCCAGCTCACCTCAGGGGGCCAACACTGAAGCTTTCTTT.

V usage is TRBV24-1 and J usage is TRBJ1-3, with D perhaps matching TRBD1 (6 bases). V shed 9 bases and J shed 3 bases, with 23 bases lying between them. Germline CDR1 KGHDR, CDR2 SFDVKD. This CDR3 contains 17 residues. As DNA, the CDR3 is TGTGCCACCGTGGGGGACAAACGGAAGGCTTTTGGAAACACCATATATTTT. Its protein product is CATVGDKRKAFGNTIYF.

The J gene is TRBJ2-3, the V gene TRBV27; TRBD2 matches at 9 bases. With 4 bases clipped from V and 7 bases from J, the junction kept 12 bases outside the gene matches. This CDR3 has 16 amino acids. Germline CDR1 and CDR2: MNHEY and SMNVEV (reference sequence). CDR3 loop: CASSWGSGGFGNTQYF. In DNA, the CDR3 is TGTGCCAGCAGTTGGGGGAGCGGGGGGTTCGGGAATACGCAGTATTTT.

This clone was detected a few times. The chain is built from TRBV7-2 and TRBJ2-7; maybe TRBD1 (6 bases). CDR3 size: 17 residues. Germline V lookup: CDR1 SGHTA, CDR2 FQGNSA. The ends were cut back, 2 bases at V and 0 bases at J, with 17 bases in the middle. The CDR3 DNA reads TGTGCCAGCAGCTTATTACAGGGTTATGGGAGCTCCTACGAGCAGTACTTC. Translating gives CASSLLQGYGSSYEQYF. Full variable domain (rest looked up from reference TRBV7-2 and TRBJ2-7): GAGVSQSPSNKVTEKGKDVELRCDPISGHTALYWYRQSLGQGLEFLIYFQGNSAPDKSGLPSDRFSAERTGGSVSTLTIQRTQQEDSAVYLCASSLLQGYGSSYEQYFGPGTRLTVT.

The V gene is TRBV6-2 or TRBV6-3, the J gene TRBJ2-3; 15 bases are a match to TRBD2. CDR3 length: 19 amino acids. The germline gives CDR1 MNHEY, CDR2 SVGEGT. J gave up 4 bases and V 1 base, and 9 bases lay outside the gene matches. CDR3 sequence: CASSYFGLAGGPFSDTQYF. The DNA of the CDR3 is TGTGCCAGCAGTTACTTCGGACTAGCGGGGGGGCCTTTCTCAGATACGCAGTATTTT.

The CDR3 protein is CASSQDTGGYNSPLHF. In DNA, the CDR3 is TGCGCCAGCAGCCAAGACACAGGGGGATATAATTCACCCCTCCACTTT. The chain carries TRBV4-3 and TRBJ1-6; 8 positions agree with TRBD1. Unmatched junction bases numbered 2, after V lost 0 bases and J lost 4 bases. This CDR3 is built from 16 residues. Germline V lookup: CDR1 LGHNA, CDR2 YSLEER.

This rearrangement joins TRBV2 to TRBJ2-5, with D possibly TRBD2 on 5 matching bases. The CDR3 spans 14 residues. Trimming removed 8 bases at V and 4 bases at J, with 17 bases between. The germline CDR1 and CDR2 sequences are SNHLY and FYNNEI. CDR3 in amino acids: CASEPRTGRETQYF. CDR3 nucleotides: TGTGCCAGCGAACCTAGGACTGGGAGAGAGACCCAGTACTTC.

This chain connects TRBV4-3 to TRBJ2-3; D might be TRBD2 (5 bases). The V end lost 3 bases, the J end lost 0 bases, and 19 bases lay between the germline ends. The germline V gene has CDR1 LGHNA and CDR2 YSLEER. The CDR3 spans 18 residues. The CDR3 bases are TGCGCCAGCAGCCACTCAAGAAGGTCGGGAACTAGCACAGATACGCAGTATTTT. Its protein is CASSHSRRSGTSTDTQYF.

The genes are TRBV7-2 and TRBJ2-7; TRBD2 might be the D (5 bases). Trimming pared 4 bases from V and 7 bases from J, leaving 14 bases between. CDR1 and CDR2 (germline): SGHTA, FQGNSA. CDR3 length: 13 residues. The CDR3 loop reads CASSSQPSGEQYF. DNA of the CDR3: TGTGCCAGCAGCTCACAGCCTTCGGGGGAGCAGTACTTC.

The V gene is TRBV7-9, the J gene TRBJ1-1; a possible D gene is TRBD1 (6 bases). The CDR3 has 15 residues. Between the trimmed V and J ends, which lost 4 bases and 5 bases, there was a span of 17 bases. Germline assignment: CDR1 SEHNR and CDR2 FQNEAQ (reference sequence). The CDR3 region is CASSYSGTRGTEAFF. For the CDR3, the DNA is TGTGCCAGCAGCTATTCTGGGACAAGGGGTACTGAAGCTTTCTTT.